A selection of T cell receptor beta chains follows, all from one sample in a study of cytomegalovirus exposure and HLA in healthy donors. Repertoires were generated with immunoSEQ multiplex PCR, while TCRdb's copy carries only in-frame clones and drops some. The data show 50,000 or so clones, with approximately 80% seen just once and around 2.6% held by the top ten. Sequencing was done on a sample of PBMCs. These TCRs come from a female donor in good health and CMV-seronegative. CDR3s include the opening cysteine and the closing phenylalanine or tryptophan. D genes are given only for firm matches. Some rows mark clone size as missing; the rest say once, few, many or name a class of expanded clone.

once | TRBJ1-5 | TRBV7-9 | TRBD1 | TGTGCCAGCAGCTTAGGGTCTGGAGGAGGGGGCGGGAGCAATCAGCCCCAGCATTTT | CASSLGSGGGGGSNQPQHF
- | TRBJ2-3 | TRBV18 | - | TGTGCCAGCTCACCACTAAGACTCACAGATACGCAGTATTTT | CASSPLRLTDTQYF
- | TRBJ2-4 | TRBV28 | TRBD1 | TGTGCCAGCAGTTCGCCAGGGGGCACCATTCAGTACTTC | CASSSPGGTIQYF
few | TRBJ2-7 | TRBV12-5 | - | TGTGCTAGTGGTTTGGGGAGTGTCTACGAGCAGTACTTC | CASGLGSVYEQYF
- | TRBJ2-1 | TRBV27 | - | TGTGCCAGCAGGAAACACCGGGACCAGGGGCCCAATGAGCAGTTCTTC | CASRKHRDQGPNEQFF
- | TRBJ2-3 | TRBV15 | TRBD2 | TGTGCCACCAGCTCTGGACTAGCGAGCACAGATACGCAGTATTTT | CATSSGLASTDTQYF
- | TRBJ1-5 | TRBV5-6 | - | TGTGCCAGCAGCTTAGGACAGCAAAATCAGCCCCAGCATTTT | CASSLGQQNQPQHF
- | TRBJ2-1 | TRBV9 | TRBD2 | TGTGCCAGCAGTAGCCTCGAGGGAGTAGCGGGGGGAAAAGAGCAGTTCTTC | CASSSLEGVAGGKEQFF
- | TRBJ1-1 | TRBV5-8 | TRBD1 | TGTGCCAGCAGCTCCAGGGGGCTAGAATTCTCAGCTTTCTTT | CASSSRGLEFSAFF
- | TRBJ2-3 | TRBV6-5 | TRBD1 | TGTGCCAGCAGTTACCTGGGGACAGGGAGCACAGATACGCAGTATTTT | CASSYLGTGSTDTQYF
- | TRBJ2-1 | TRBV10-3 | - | TGTGCCATCAGTGTAGGGGCTGGCTATGAGCAGTTCTTC | CAISVGAGYEQFF
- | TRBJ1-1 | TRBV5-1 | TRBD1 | TGCGCCAGCAGCTCCCTCGGCGGGACAGGGAACACTGAAGCTTTCTTT | CASSSLGGTGNTEAFF
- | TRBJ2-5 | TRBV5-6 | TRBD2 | TGTGCCAGCAGCGAAGGACTAGCGGGTAGAGAGACCCAGTACTTC | CASSEGLAGRETQYF
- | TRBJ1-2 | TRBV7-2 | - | TGTGCCAGCAGCTTAGGCGCGGCTAACTATGGCTACACCTTC | CASSLGAANYGYTF
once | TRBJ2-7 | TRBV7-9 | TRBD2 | TGTGCCAGCTCCCCAGCGGGGGCGCAACGGGTATGGGCCTACGAGCAGTACTTC | CASSPAGAQRVWAYEQYF
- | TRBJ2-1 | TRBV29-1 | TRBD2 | TGCAGCGTCAGAAAGTGGACTAGCGGGAGATGGGGTCCTGAGCAGTTCTTC | CSVRKWTSGRWGPEQFF
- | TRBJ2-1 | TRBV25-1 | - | TGTGCCAGCAGTGCTCAGGGACACTTGAGCTCCTACAATGAGCAGTTCTTC | CASSAQGHLSSYNEQFF
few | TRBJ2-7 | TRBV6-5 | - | TGTGCCAGCAGTCAGGATAGAACGGGAGACGAGCAGTACTTC | CASSQDRTGDEQYF
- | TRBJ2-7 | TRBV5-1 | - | TGCGCCAGCAGTTTGGCACCAGGGGTCTCCTACGAGCAGTACTTC | CASSLAPGVSYEQYF
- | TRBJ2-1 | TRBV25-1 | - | TGTGCCAGCAGTGAAGGGACATCGATAGGGCAGTACAATGAGCAGTTCTTC | CASSEGTSIGQYNEQFF
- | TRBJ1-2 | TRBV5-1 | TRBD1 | TGCGCCAGCAGCGCGGTCGCCTTTCCGGACGGGACAGATTTAAACTATGGCTACACCTTC | CASSAVAFPDGTDLNYGYTF
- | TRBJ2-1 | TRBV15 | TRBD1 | TGTGCCACCAGCAGTACAGGGGGCGAGCAGTTCTTC | CATSSTGGEQFF
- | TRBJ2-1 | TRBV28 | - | TGTGCCAGCTACGCCCAGGGGACCCCCTACAATGAGCAGTTCTTC | CASYAQGTPYNEQFF
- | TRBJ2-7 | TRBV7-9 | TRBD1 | TGTGCCAGCAGCTTAGATAAGACAGGGACGAGTTCCTACGAGCAGTACTTC | CASSLDKTGTSSYEQYF
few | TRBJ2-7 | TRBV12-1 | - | TGTGCCAGCAGCTTGGGGGTTACAGGGAAGTCCTACGAGCAGTACTTC | CASSLGVTGKSYEQYF
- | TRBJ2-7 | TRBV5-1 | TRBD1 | TGCGCCAGCAGTTTCGGGACAGGGGCCTACGAGCAGTACTTC | CASSFGTGAYEQYF
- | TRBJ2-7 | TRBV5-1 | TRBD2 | TGCGCCAGCAGCTTGGAGGTAGCGGGAGTAGACGAGCAGTACTTC | CASSLEVAGVDEQYF
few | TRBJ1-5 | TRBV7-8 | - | TGTGCCAGCAGCTCCAGTGACGAAGGGGTCAATCAGCCCCAGCATTTT | CASSSSDEGVNQPQHF
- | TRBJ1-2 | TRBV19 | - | TGTGCCAGTAGTATGACTTGGACACACTATGGCTACACCTTC | CASSMTWTHYGYTF
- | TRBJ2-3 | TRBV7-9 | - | TGTTCCAGCAGCTTGTATCCAGATACGCAGTATTTT | CSSSLYPDTQYF
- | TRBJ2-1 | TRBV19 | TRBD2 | TGTGCCAGTAGTTCCCCTAGCGGAGGCTACAATGAGCAGTTCTTC | CASSSPSGGYNEQFF
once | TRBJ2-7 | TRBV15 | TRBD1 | TGTGCCACCAGCAGAGGCCTCGGACAGGGGTTCGAGCAGTACTTC | CATSRGLGQGFEQYF
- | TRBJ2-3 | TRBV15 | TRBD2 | TGTGCCACCAGCAGAGATCTGAGGACTAGCGGGAGAATAGATACGCAGTATTTT | CATSRDLRTSGRIDTQYF
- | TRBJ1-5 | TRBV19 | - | TGTGCCAGTAGCCCTCGGACGGGAGCTTATAGCAATCAGCCCCAGCATTTT | CASSPRTGAYSNQPQHF
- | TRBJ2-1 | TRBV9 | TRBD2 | TGTGCCAGCAGCCCCGGGACTAGCGGGGGCGCCCACTACAATGAGCAGTTCTTC | CASSPGTSGGAHYNEQFF
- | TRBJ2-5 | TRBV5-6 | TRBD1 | TGTGCCAGCAGACCCACAGGGGGCGGAGAGACCCAGTACTTC | CASRPTGGGETQYF
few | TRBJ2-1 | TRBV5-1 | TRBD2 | TGCGCCAGCAGCTTGGAGGGTAGCGGGAGGGCCGGGGGTGAGCAGTTCTTC | CASSLEGSGRAGGEQFF
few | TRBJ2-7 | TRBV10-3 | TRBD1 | TGTGCCATCAGGACGGGACAGGTAAACTCCTACGAGCAGTACTTC | CAIRTGQVNSYEQYF
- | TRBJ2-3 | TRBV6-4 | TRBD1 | TGTGCCAGCAGCCTCGGACAGGGGGATTCAGATACGCAGTATTTT | CASSLGQGDSDTQYF
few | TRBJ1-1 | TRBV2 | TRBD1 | TGTGCCAGCAGTACTCGACAGGGCACCACTGAAGCTTTCTTT | CASSTRQGTTEAFF
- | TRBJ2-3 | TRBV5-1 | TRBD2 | TGCGCCAGTCAGCTTGGGACAGCGGGGGGGTTTAAGGGAGATACGCAGTATTTT | CASQLGTAGGFKGDTQYF
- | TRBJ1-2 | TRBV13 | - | TGTGCCAGCAGCTTTAGGATTCGGGAAAGGTCTGGACTAGGCTATGGCTACACCTTC | CASSFRIRERSGLGYGYTF
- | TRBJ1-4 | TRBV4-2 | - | TGTGCCAGCAGCCAAGATCGGTCCGGGTTTAATGAAAAACTGTTTTTT | CASSQDRSGFNEKLFF
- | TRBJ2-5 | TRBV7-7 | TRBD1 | TGTGCTAGCAGCGGACCCCAGGGGGCGGAGGAGACCCAGTACTTC | CASSGPQGAEETQYF
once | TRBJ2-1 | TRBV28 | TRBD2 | TGTGCCAGCAGGGGATCATCCGGGACTAGCACTAATGAGCAGTTCTTC | CASRGSSGTSTNEQFF
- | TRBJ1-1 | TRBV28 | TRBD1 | TGTGCCAGCAAACTGACAGGGGCAGAAGCTGAAGCTTTCTTT | CASKLTGAEAEAFF
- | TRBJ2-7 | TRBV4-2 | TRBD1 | TGTGCCAGCAGCCCAGGGACAGGGGACTCGTACGAGCAGTACTTC | CASSPGTGDSYEQYF
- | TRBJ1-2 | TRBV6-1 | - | TGTGCCAGCAGTGATGTGCGGGCGAACTATGGCTACACCTTC | CASSDVRANYGYTF
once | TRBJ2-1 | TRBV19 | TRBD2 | TGTGCCAGTAGTATTGGCGGGGGAAGCTCCTACAATGAGCAGTTCTTC | CASSIGGGSSYNEQFF
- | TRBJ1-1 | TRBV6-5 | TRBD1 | TGTGCCAGCACCCCCAGAGGGGGCGGGGGGACTGAAGCTTTCTTT | CASTPRGGGGTEAFF
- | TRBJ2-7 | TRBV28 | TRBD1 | TGTGCCAGCAGTTTATTGGGGACAGCTGGCTACGAGCAGTACTTC | CASSLLGTAGYEQYF
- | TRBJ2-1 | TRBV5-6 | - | TGTGCCAGCAGCTTGGCCCCTGGAGGGCCTCAGTTCTTC | CASSLAPGGPQFF
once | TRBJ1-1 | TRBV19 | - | TGTGCCAGTTCAGGGCGGCACACTGAAGCTTTCTTT | CASSGRHTEAFF
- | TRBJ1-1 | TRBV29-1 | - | TGCAGCGTTTTGCCACATCGGGAGGACACTGAAGCTTTCTTT | CSVLPHREDTEAFF